A selection of T cell receptor beta chains follows, all from one sample in a study of blood T cell repertoires in COVID-19. This table comes from immunoSEQ multiplex PCR, and its TCRdb copy is limited to in-frame clones, with some not included. The sample contains 200,000 to 300,000 clones, approximately 85% of which appear only once. Sequenced sample: peripheral blood. The receptors shown here come from a man aged 45 to 65 with COVID-19, enrolled during active disease. The CDR3 runs from the conserved cysteine through the conserved F or W. The order of the fields is CDR3 DNA, CDR3 protein, clone size, J gene, V gene, D gene. A D gene is named only where the DNA matches it firmly. Only some rows state a clone size, as once, few, many or a class for expanded clones.

TGCGCCAGCATAGAACAGGGTACCCCAGATACGCAGTATTTT CASIEQGTPDTQYF NA TRBJ2-3 TRBV5-1 NA
TGTGCCAGCAGTACTAAACCGGGGGGGAGGGGGACCTACGAGCAGTACTTC CASSTKPGGRGTYEQYF NA TRBJ2-7 TRBV27 TRBD2
TGTGCCTGGAGTGCGGTGATGAATAGCAATCAGCCCCAGCATTTT CAWSAVMNSNQPQHF NA TRBJ1-5 TRBV30 NA
TGTGCCAGCAGCGGAAGGACAAGCTCCTACGAGCAGTACTTC CASSGRTSSYEQYF NA TRBJ2-7 TRBV9 NA
TGTGCCAGCAGCTTGGCCGACGGGGGCTCCTACAATGAGCAGTTCTTC CASSLADGGSYNEQFF NA TRBJ2-1 TRBV5-8 NA
TGTGCCATCAGTAGCCGGGACAGGGATTCAATCTCCTACGAGCAGTACTTC CAISSRDRDSISYEQYF once TRBJ2-7 TRBV10-3 TRBD1
TGTGCCAGCAGTTTAGGCGGACAGGGAATGAACACTGAAGCTTTCTTT CASSLGGQGMNTEAFF NA TRBJ1-1 TRBV28 TRBD1
TGTGCCAGCAGTTTAGCCCCGGGGATAGCGGGGGGGCACAATGAGCAGTTCTTC CASSLAPGIAGGHNEQFF NA TRBJ2-1 TRBV28 TRBD2
TGTGCCAGTAGTCTGACGGGGAGAAGCACTAATGAAAAACTGTTTTTT CASSLTGRSTNEKLFF NA TRBJ1-4 TRBV19 NA
TGCGCCAGCAGCGTGAGGACTAGCGGGGGCACAGATACGCAGTATTTT CASSVRTSGGTDTQYF NA TRBJ2-3 TRBV5-1 TRBD2
TGTGCCAGCAGCCGGGGGGGGAGCTACTACGAGCAGTACTTC CASSRGGSYYEQYF NA TRBJ2-7 TRBV7-2 TRBD2
TGTGCCAGCAGCCTAGCAGGACAGGGGTATGGCTACACCTTC CASSLAGQGYGYTF NA TRBJ1-2 TRBV6-5 TRBD1
TGTGCCAGCTCACCTGAGGGGGCAGGAATAAATGAGCAGTTCTTC CASSPEGAGINEQFF NA TRBJ2-1 TRBV18 TRBD1
TGTGCCTGGAGTGGTAGCGGCAAGGAGCAGTTCTTC CAWSGSGKEQFF once TRBJ2-1 TRBV30 NA
TGTGCCAGCTCACCACGCGGGTGGGACACCGGGGAGCTGTTTTTT CASSPRGWDTGELFF NA TRBJ2-2 TRBV18 NA
TGTGCCAGCAGACTGGGAGGGGGAGGGACTGAAGCTTTCTTT CASRLGGGGTEAFF NA TRBJ1-1 TRBV27 NA
TGCAGCGTTGAGCTGGAAAAAAGGGCCCCGGGGGGCTATGGCTACACCTTC CSVELEKRAPGGYGYTF NA TRBJ1-2 TRBV29-1 NA
TGTGCCAAAGGGCTAGCGGCGGCCAAAAACATTCAGTACTTC CAKGLAAAKNIQYF NA TRBJ2-4 TRBV2 TRBD2
TGTGCCACCAGCAGAGACCGGACAGGGAATGAGCAGTTCTTC CATSRDRTGNEQFF NA TRBJ2-1 TRBV15 TRBD1
TGTGCCACCAGCAGAGATCCCCAGACAGATACGCAGTATTTT CATSRDPQTDTQYF NA TRBJ2-3 TRBV15 NA
TGTGCCAGCTCAGCGGCCAGTACGGTCGAGCAGTACTTC CASSAASTVEQYF NA TRBJ2-7 TRBV18 NA
TGTGCCAGCAGTCTACTCTACAGGGCCCACGAGCAGTACTTC CASSLLYRAHEQYF NA TRBJ2-7 TRBV28 NA
TGTGCCAGCAGCTTAAGAAGCGGGGGGTCCTACAATGAGCAGTTCTTC CASSLRSGGSYNEQFF once TRBJ2-1 TRBV7-3 TRBD2
TGCGCCAGCAGCCAATGGGCAGGGGATACAGATACGCAGTATTTT CASSQWAGDTDTQYF NA TRBJ2-3 TRBV4-1 NA
TGTGCCAGCAGTTACTCCTCTCTAGGGGGAGAGACCCAGTACTTC CASSYSSLGGETQYF NA TRBJ2-5 TRBV6-5 NA
TGCGCCAGCAGCTTGGGCAGGCAGAATGAAAAACTGTTTTTT CASSLGRQNEKLFF NA TRBJ1-4 TRBV5-1 NA
TGTGCCAGCAGTTCCGGACTAATAACGAACACCGGGGAGCTGTTTTTT CASSSGLITNTGELFF NA TRBJ2-2 TRBV27 NA
TGCGCCAGCAGCCAAGGGACAGGACGCATGAACACTGAAGCTTTCTTT CASSQGTGRMNTEAFF few TRBJ1-1 TRBV4-1 TRBD1
TGTGCCAGTAGTCCCAGGGGAGTAAGCACAGATACGCAGTATTTT CASSPRGVSTDTQYF NA TRBJ2-3 TRBV19 NA
TGCGCCAGCAGCGTCTTACAGGGGACCGGGGAGACCCAGTACTTC CASSVLQGTGETQYF NA TRBJ2-5 TRBV5-1 TRBD1
TGTGCCAGCTCACCAGAGGGTGACCCTGTCTATGGCTACACCTTC CASSPEGDPVYGYTF once TRBJ1-2 TRBV18 NA
TGTGCCAGCAGTGAATCGGGGGGTTATAATGAAAAACTGTTTTTT CASSESGGYNEKLFF NA TRBJ1-4 TRBV25-1 NA